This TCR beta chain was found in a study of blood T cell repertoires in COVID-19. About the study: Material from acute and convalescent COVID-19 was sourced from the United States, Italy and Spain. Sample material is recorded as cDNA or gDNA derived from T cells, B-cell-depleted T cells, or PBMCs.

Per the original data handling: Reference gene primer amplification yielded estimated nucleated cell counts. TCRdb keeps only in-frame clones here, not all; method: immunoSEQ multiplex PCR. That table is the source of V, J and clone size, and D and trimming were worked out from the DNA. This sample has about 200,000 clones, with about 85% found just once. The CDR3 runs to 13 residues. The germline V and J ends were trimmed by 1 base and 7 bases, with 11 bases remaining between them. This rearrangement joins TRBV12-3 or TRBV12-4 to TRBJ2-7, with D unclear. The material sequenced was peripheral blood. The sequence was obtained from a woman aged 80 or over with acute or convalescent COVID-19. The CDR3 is CASSLVGRREQYF. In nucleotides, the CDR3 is TGTGCCAGCAGTTTAGTGGGCAGGCGTGAGCAGTACTTC.